Listed below are T cell receptor beta chains from one sample, sequenced in a study of T cells in tuberculosis. Produced via immunoSEQ multiplex PCR; TCRdb's table is partial and in-frame only. The table lists about 22,000 clones, about 85% of them singletons. Specimen: PBMCs, collected at tuberculosis diagnosis. These TCRs come from an adult with tuberculosis. Both conserved end residues are part of each CDR3. A D gene is named only where the DNA matches it firmly.

cdr3_aa,v_call,d_call
CASSPPGQYYGYTF,TRBV27,TRBD1
CASSQDGGGTEAFF,TRBV4-3,-
CASRKDRAYYEQYF,TRBV5-6,TRBD1
CASSLLAGGKGQTQYF,TRBV7-2,TRBD2
CASSLGRGARGDTEAFF,TRBV11-2,-
CASSQDLLAGINADTQYF,TRBV4-3,TRBD2
CASSYGPTSAGEQFF,TRBV6-5,TRBD2
CASSEQLAGTGELFF,TRBV2,-
CASSPGRGGNIQYF,TRBV7-9,TRBD2
CASSASGGNQPQHF,TRBV2,-
CASSPAGGYTF,TRBV18,-
CASSSSFGVGQPQHF,TRBV7-2,-
CASSSRVYNSPLHF,TRBV5-4,-
CASSAGQGAYQPQHF,TRBV6-1,TRBD1
CASSYSVAGEGNEQYF,TRBV6-6,TRBD2
CSVGVETQYF,TRBV29-1,-
CASSLGQNTGELFF,TRBV5-1,-
CSARVRAEQFF,TRBV20-1,-
CASSPSSGISYEQYF,TRBV18,TRBD2
CASSYTTGDSNGYTF,TRBV6-5,TRBD1
CASSQELTGGWYEQYF,TRBV4-3,TRBD2
CASSLDRDDQPQHF,TRBV6-6,TRBD1
CASTKSGRGSYEQYF,TRBV27,TRBD2
CASSLASGGAYEQYF,TRBV7-2,TRBD2
CASSSGLTSGKGNEQFF,TRBV4-1,TRBD2
CASSQEAGNNQPQHF,TRBV4-3,-
CASSLYTGSSNQPQHF,TRBV7-9,-